The 20 T cell receptor beta chains presented below share a single source sample, sequenced in a study of blood T cell repertoires in COVID-19. TCRdb's copy holds only in-frame clones and misses some; the assay was immunoSEQ multiplex PCR. In the table there are about 210,000 clones, 84% of which are singletons. The specimen sequenced was peripheral blood. These receptors were obtained from a woman between 50 and 59 years old with active or convalescent COVID-19.

The J gene is TRBJ2-7, the V gene TRBV5-1; 7 bases agree with TRBD1. Germline CDR1 is SGHRS and CDR2 is YFSETQ. The CDR3 consists of 15 residues. Trimming at V came to 4 bases and at J to 4 bases, leaving 11 bases not matched to a gene. CDR3 sequence reads: CASSPGTALNYEQYF. CDR3 nucleotide sequence: TGCGCCAGCAGCCCTGGGACAGCGCTAAATTACGAGCAGTACTTC. Drawing the rest from reference TRBV5-1 and TRBJ2-7, the complete variable domain is KAGVTQTPRYLIKTRGQQVTLSCSPISGHRSVSWYQQTPGQGLQFLFEYFSETQRNKGNFPGRFSGRQFSNSRSEMNVSTLELGDSALYLCASSPGTALNYEQYFGPGTRLTVT.

This sequence joins TRBV7-8 and TRBJ2-7, with 9 bases lining up with TRBD1. This CDR3 is 17 amino acids long. Germline V CDR1 and CDR2: SGHVS, FQNEAQ. Germline trimming cut 1 base from V and 6 bases from J; bases unmatched to any gene: 13. CDR3 loop: CASSLGGPGQGDFEQYV. In DNA form, the CDR3 reads TGTGCCAGCAGCTTAGGCGGACCGGGACAGGGTGATTTCGAGCAGTACGTC.

The chain is built from TRBV6-5 and TRBJ1-2; weak D call: TRBD1 (5 bases). Germline V gene lookup returns CDR1 MNHEY and CDR2 SVGAGI. The CDR3 totals 14 residues. V was shortened by 7 bases and J by 2 bases, with 14 bases between the two germline ends. DNA of the CDR3: TGTGCCAGCACCCGTCAGGGTCAAAACTATGGCTACACCTTC. Its translation is CASTRQGQNYGYTF.

This chain joins TRBV5-1 and TRBJ1-4; 12 nucleotides match TRBD1. This CDR3 comprises 16 residues. J lost 7 bases, V lost 4 bases, and 8 bases had no gene match. Germline CDR1 SGHRS, CDR2 YFSETQ. CDR3 sequence (DNA): TGCGCCAGCAGCCAAGGGACAGGGGGCGCGGGTGAAAAACTGTTTTTT. As protein: CASSQGTGGAGEKLFF.

This clone was seen just once. J is TRBJ1-2 and V is TRBV28; D not resolved. Germline V gene lookup returns CDR1 MDHEN and CDR2 SYDVKM. The CDR3 sequence is 16 residues long. Trimming took off 4 bases at V and 4 bases at J, with 19 bases between the two ends. The CDR3 reads CASSYAGASPFYGYTF. In DNA, the CDR3 is TGTGCCAGCAGTTATGCGGGCGCCTCTCCCTTCTATGGCTACACCTTC.

The chain has TRBV2 and TRBJ2-1, with 9 bases that match TRBD2. The CDR3 is 18 amino acids. V lost 3 bases to trimming and J lost 5 bases; unmatched junction nucleotides: 14. The germline V gene encodes CDR1 SNHLY and CDR2 FYNNEI. CDR3 sequence (DNA): TGTGCCAGCAGTGAGTGGTCGTTGGGAAGCGGGAGGAACAATGAGCAGTTCTTC. Amino acids: CASSEWSLGSGRNNEQFF.

The rearrangement links TRBV24-1 to TRBJ2-5, with D possibly being TRBD1 (6 bases). Germline V gene data show CDR1 as KGHDR and CDR2 as SFDVKD. The V end was cut by 4 bases, the J end by 2 bases, with 13 bases between. The CDR3 is 15 amino acids. The CDR3 spells CATSDAGQPQETQYF. The CDR3 coding sequence is TGTGCCACCAGTGACGCAGGACAGCCTCAAGAGACCCAGTACTTC.

The chain recombines TRBV4-2 with TRBJ2-7; the match to TRBD1 covers 9 bases. This CDR3 is built from 14 residues. The V gene end was trimmed by 6 bases and the J gene end by 6 bases; junction bases not matched to a gene: 9. CDR1 is LGHNA, CDR2 YNFKEQ, per germline. The CDR3 protein is CASRLPGQGPEQYV. For the CDR3, the DNA is TGTGCCAGCAGACTTCCGGGACAGGGTCCCGAGCAGTACGTC.

The table lists this clone with a few counts. The rearrangement links TRBV2 to TRBJ2-2, with 10 positions matching TRBD2. CDR1 SNHLY and CDR2 FYNNEI come from the germline V gene. CDR3 length: 14 amino acids. The J segment lost 6 bases and the V segment lost 11 bases, leaving 9 bases of the junction unmatched. The CDR3 region has the DNA TGTGCCTCCCAGCGGGGGGGCGTTTCCGGGGAGCTGTTTTTT. The encoded protein is CASQRGGVSGELFF.

The J gene is TRBJ2-4, the V gene TRBV28; the D gene is possibly TRBD1 (6 bases). Trimming took off 4 bases at V and 5 bases at J, with 12 bases between the two ends. CDR1 and CDR2 from the germline V gene are MDHEN and SYDVKM. The CDR3 is 14 residues long. The CDR3 DNA is TGTGCCAGCAGTTACCAGGGGCTCGAAAACATTCAGTACTTC. Its translation: CASSYQGLENIQYF.

The chain combines TRBV6-1 with TRBJ2-5; the match to TRBD2 covers 12 bases. The germline CDR1 and CDR2 sequences are MNHNS and SASEGT. This CDR3 contains 21 residues. The V segment lost 2 bases and the J segment 2 bases; nucleotides outside the gene matches: 18. CDR3 loop: CASSEYPWASGGAAEQETQYF. CDR3 in DNA: TGTGCCAGCAGTGAATATCCTTGGGCTAGCGGGGGGGCCGCGGAGCAAGAGACCCAGTACTTC.

The chain has TRBV5-1 and TRBJ1-1, with D perhaps matching TRBD1 (6 bases). V was cut by 4 bases and J by 4 bases, with 11 bases left in between. Germline V gene data show CDR1 as SGHRS and CDR2 as YFSETQ. The CDR3 is 13 residues long. CDR3 amino acids: CASSRTVTTEAFF. CDR3 nucleotide sequence: TGCGCCAGCAGCCGGACAGTGACCACTGAAGCTTTCTTT.

The V gene is TRBV6-5, the J gene TRBJ1-3; TRBD1 is a possible D gene (5 bases). This CDR3 contains 15 residues. Trimming pared 2 bases from V and 0 bases from J, leaving 8 bases between. Germline V CDR1 and CDR2: MNHEY, SVGAGI. CDR3 protein: CASSYDRLSGNTIYF. DNA of the CDR3: TGTGCCAGCAGTTACGACAGACTCTCTGGAAACACCATATATTTT.

The J gene is TRBJ1-1, the V gene TRBV29-1; unclear D gene. This CDR3 is 12 amino acids long. Trimming stripped 3 bases from V and 3 bases from J, with 8 bases between. Germline lookup yields CDR1 SQVTM and CDR2 ANQGSEA. The CDR3 loop is CSVDRDDTEAFF. As DNA, the CDR3 is TGCAGCGTTGACCGGGATGACACTGAAGCTTTCTTT. Filled out from reference TRBV29-1 and TRBJ1-1, the complete variable domain reads SAVISQKPSRDICQRGTSLTIQCQVDSQVTMMFWYRQQPGQSLTLIATANQGSEATYESGFVIDKFPISRPNLTFSTLTVSNMSPEDSSIYLCSVDRDDTEAFFGQGTRLTVV.

V gene TRBV5-5 combines with J gene TRBJ2-7, with TRBD2 as a possible D gene (5 bases). Deletions cut 1 base from V and 9 bases from J, with 20 bases between. Germline-derived CDR1 and CDR2 are SGHKS and YYEKEE (reference sequence). The CDR3 loop spans 15 amino acids. CDR3 bases: TGTGCCAGCAGCTTGTTCCGGGATCCTGCTAAGTCGCAGTACGTC. Translated, it gives CASSLFRDPAKSQYV.

The chain has TRBV7-8 and TRBJ1-1, with D perhaps matching TRBD1 (6 bases). Trimming removed 3 bases at V and 4 bases at J, with 18 bases between. The CDR3 consists of 16 residues. Per the germline V gene, CDR1 is SGHVS and CDR2 is FQNEAQ. In nucleotides, the CDR3 is TGTGCCAGCAGCTTGGCCACAGGGACGGGGAGCACTGAAGCTTTCTTT. Amino acids: CASSLATGTGSTEAFF.

V is TRBV2 and J is TRBJ1-2, with a tentative D call TRBD1 (6 bases). V was trimmed by 6 bases and J by 1 base, leaving 9 bases between them. Looked up from germline, CDR1 is SNHLY and CDR2 is FYNNEI. The CDR3 runs to 13 residues. The CDR3 DNA follows: TGTGCCAGCAGCAAGGACAGTAACTATGGCTACACCTTC. It yields the protein CASSKDSNYGYTF. Complete variable domain (other parts from reference TRBV2 and TRBJ1-2): EPEVTQTPSHQVTQMGQEVILRCVPISNHLYFYWYRQILGQKVEFLVSFYNNEISEKSEIFDDQFSVERPDGSNFTLKIRSTKLEDSAMYFCASSKDSNYGYTFGSGTRLTVV.

This clone has more than one count but fewer than ten. This chain joins TRBV19 and TRBJ2-5, with a weak D call TRBD1 (6 bases). V was clipped by 6 bases and J by 1 base, with 18 bases between them. The germline gives CDR1 LNHDA, CDR2 SQIVND (reference sequence). The CDR3 covers 16 residues. CDR3 DNA sequence: TGTGCCAGTAGCGCTACTCTGGACAGCATCCAAGAGACCCAGTACTTC. This codes for CASSATLDSIQETQYF.

The chain recombines TRBV28 with TRBJ1-2; D possibly corresponds to TRBD1 (5 bases). There are 13 residues in the CDR3. Germline V gene sequence: CDR1 MDHEN, CDR2 SYDVKM. V lost 6 bases to trimming and J lost 2 bases, with 10 bases between them. The CDR3 is CASRIDSNYGYTF. CDR3 DNA: TGTGCCAGCAGAATTGACAGCAACTATGGCTACACCTTC.

The CDR3 nucleotides read TGTGCCAGCACCAGTGTAGGGGGCGCATACAATGAGCAGTTCTTC. Its protein is CASTSVGGAYNEQFF. The J gene is TRBJ2-1, the V gene TRBV5-4; 7 bases line up with TRBD1. The CDR3 is 15 residues long. V dropped 6 bases and J dropped 4; count of bases not matched to a gene: 10. Per germline, CDR1 SGHNT and CDR2 YYREEE (reference sequence).